These 28 T cell receptor beta chains share one sample of origin, sequenced in a study of blood T cells in healthy people across ages. Next came a second PCR, run for about 6 to 12 cycles, which used a sample-barcoded 5' primer along with a J-beta primer mix. TCRdb independently ran MiXCR on the 5' RACE reads; one entry per CDR3 protein. The sample records roughly 1,000,000 distinct CDR3 sequences, 25% being singletons. These data also formed part of another study, on T cells of mothers and their children.

Source material: blood. Every receptor here comes from a girl aged 2-10 years in good health.

This clonotype was detected a few times. The chain couples TRBV7-6 to TRBJ2-5; 9 bases are a match to TRBD2. In germline, CDR1 is SGHVS, CDR2 FNYEAQ. V trimming: 4 bases; J trimming: 2 bases; junction bases outside the gene matches: 8. The CDR3 consists of 16 residues. In DNA, the CDR3 is TGTGCCAGCAGCTCCTTAGCGGGGGAGGGTCAAGAGACCCAGTACTTC. The encoded protein is CASSSLAGEGQETQYF.

The chain recombines TRBV28 with TRBJ2-1; TRBD1 matches 8 bases. Germline lookup yields CDR1 MDHEN and CDR2 SYDVKM. The CDR3 sequence is 18 residues long. The ends lost 6 bases at V and 0 bases at J; junction bases unmatched: 13. The CDR3 loop reads CASRGTGDRFSSYNEQFF. The DNA for the CDR3 is TGTGCCAGCAGGGGGACAGGTGACCGTTTTAGCTCCTACAATGAGCAGTTCTTC.

The chain couples TRBV12-3 or TRBV12-4 to TRBJ1-1; D not resolved. Trimming left V 8 bases short and J 3 bases short, with 10 bases between. The CDR3 is 12 residues long. The CDR3 sequence is CASGSQDTEAFF. The CDR3 region has the DNA TGTGCCAGCGGTAGTCAGGACACTGAAGCTTTCTTT.

This clonotype was picked up a small number of times. The V and J genes are TRBV20-1 and TRBJ1-2; D gene uncertain. The germline gives CDR1 DFQATT, CDR2 SNEGSKA (reference sequence). The CDR3 is 13 amino acids. V was cut by 2 bases and J by 0 bases, with 7 bases left in between. This chain's CDR3 is CSARTLANYGYTF. In DNA, the CDR3 is TGCAGTGCTAGAACACTAGCTAACTATGGCTACACCTTC.

This rearrangement joins TRBV4-1 to TRBJ2-5; D is possibly TRBD1 (5 bases). Germline V gene sequence: CDR1 MGHRA, CDR2 YSYEKL. The V end lost 1 base, the J end lost 3 bases, and 15 bases lay between the germline ends. The CDR3 length is 16 residues. CDR3 in DNA: TGCGCCAGCAGCCAAGTCAGTGGCAGGGCGAAAGAGACCCAGTACTTC. Translation gives CASSQVSGRAKETQYF.

This clonotype was seen more than once but under ten times. This sequence joins TRBV12-3 or TRBV12-4 and TRBJ2-5, with 7 bases identical to TRBD1. The tail of the sequence fits TRBJ2-7 better, so the J call may be wrong. The CDR3 has 15 amino acids. CDR3 sequence: CASSPRKQGYHEQYF. The CDR3 nucleotides are TGTGCCAGCAGTCCTAGGAAACAGGGGTACCACGAGCAGTACTTC.

This chain joins TRBV29-1 and TRBJ1-2; TRBD1 matches at 7 bases. The CDR3 covers 13 residues. V dropped 0 bases and J dropped 7; count of bases not matched to a gene: 5. CDR1 is SQVTM and CDR2 is ANQGSEA in the germline V gene. The DNA of the CDR3 is TGCAGCGTTGAAGATGGGACAGAGCTTGGCTACACCTTC. Translated, it gives CSVEDGTELGYTF.

V gene TRBV29-1 combines with J gene TRBJ2-5, with TRBD1 identical over 9 bases. The closer fit of TRBJ2-7 to the DNA end suggests the J call may be wrong. CDR1 is SQVTM, CDR2 ANQGSEA, per germline. The CDR3 extends over 12 amino acids. CDR3 amino acids: CSVAGQGHEQYF. The CDR3 coding sequence is TGCAGCGTCGCCGGACAGGGGCACGAGCAGTACTTC.

This chain's CDR3 is CASSSTSRDSSYEQYF. DNA of the CDR3: TGTGCCAGCAGCTCAACTTCCCGGGACAGCTCCTACGAGCAGTACTTC. The chain links TRBV5-6 to TRBJ2-5; 7 positions match TRBD1. TRBJ2-7 explains the end of the DNA better; the J call may be wrong. This CDR3 has 16 residues. Germline V CDR1 and CDR2: SGHDT, YYEEEE.

The chain has TRBV29-1 and TRBJ1-1, with D unclear. This CDR3 is 11 amino acids long. Germline CDR1 reads SQVTM; CDR2 reads ANQGSEA. With 7 bases removed from V and 0 bases from J, the gap between germline ends came to 6 bases. In DNA, the CDR3 is TGCAGCGCTTGCATGAACACTGAAGCTTTCTTT. Translating it yields CSACMNTEAFF.

This clonotype was detected a few times. The CDR3 sequence is CSAYRPGQGAQQYF. CDR3 bases: TGCAGTGCATACCGCCCGGGACAGGGGGCCCAGCAGTACTTC. This chain connects TRBV20-1 to TRBJ2-7; TRBD1 agrees at 12 bases. The CDR3 is made up of 14 amino acids. V shed 6 bases and J 8 bases; nucleotides not matched to a gene: 11. CDR1 is DFQATT, CDR2 SNEGSKA, per germline (reference sequence).

This chain uses TRBV6-6 with TRBJ2-2; D remains ambiguous. Germline-derived CDR1 and CDR2 are MNHNY and SVGAGI (reference sequence). Trimming shortened V by 4 bases and J by 4 bases, and 13 bases separated the two germline ends. The CDR3 extends over 15 amino acids. Here the CDR3 DNA reads TGTGCCAGCAGTTCCCCCTCGACGGTCACCGGGGAGCTGTTTTTT. Translation gives CASSSPSTVTGELFF.

This clonotype was counted between two and nine times. The chain has TRBV15 and TRBJ2-5; 14 bases map to TRBD2. The CDR3 covers 14 residues. CDR1 is LNHNV, CDR2 YYDKDF, per germline (reference sequence). V was clipped by 5 bases and J by 10 bases; unmatched bases: 6. CDR3 bases: TGTGCCACCAGCGGCGGGGGACTAGCGGGAGACCAGTACTTC. Amino acids: CATSGGGLAGDQYF.

This clonotype occurred a few times. The chain joins TRBV7-2 to TRBJ1-2; D is undetermined. The CDR3 has 17 residues. V was shortened by 1 base and J by 10 bases, with 25 bases between the two germline ends. CDR1 and CDR2 (germline): SGHTA, FQGNSA. The CDR3 protein is CASSLESAHGFRMDYTF. The CDR3 nucleotides read TGTGCCAGCAGCTTAGAGTCAGCGCATGGATTTAGAATGGACTACACCTTC.

A few counts support this clonotype. The chain joins TRBV7-8 to TRBJ2-5; TRBD1 agrees at 9 bases. The CDR3 runs to 15 residues. J lost 6 bases, V lost 5 bases, and 10 bases had no gene match. Germline CDR1 is SGHVS and CDR2 is FQNEAQ. The CDR3 DNA reads TGTGCCAGCAGCCTGACCGGGACAGGGATAAAGACCCAGTACTTC. Its translation is CASSLTGTGIKTQYF.

The chain has TRBV20-1 and TRBJ2-3, with 8 bases fitting TRBD2. Germline CDR1 DFQATT, CDR2 SNEGSKA (reference sequence). This CDR3 spans 15 amino acids. V trimming: 6 bases; J trimming: 2 bases; junction bases outside the gene matches: 10. CDR3 coding DNA: TGCAGTGCCCCCTTAGCGGGAAGAGACACAGATACGCAGTATTTT. Residues: CSAPLAGRDTDTQYF.

This clonotype came up a few times. The rearrangement links TRBV6-5 to TRBJ2-5; D not certain. The J call is uncertain, as TRBJ2-1 better fits the DNA end. Germline loops: CDR1 MNHEY, CDR2 SVGAGI. This CDR3 spans 17 amino acids. CDR3 sequence (DNA): TGTGCCAGCAGTTACTCAAGCTGGTCGGCCTTCGACAATGAGCAGTTCTTC. It is translated as CASSYSSWSAFDNEQFF.

This clonotype came up a few times. The rearrangement uses TRBV20-1 and TRBJ2-7; TRBD1 might be the D (6 bases). Germline loops: CDR1 DFQATT, CDR2 SNEGSKA (reference sequence). The CDR3 runs 13 residues. The V end lost 5 bases, the J end lost 0 bases, and 11 bases lay between the germline ends. The CDR3 sequence is CSADDRSSYEQYF. DNA for the CDR3: TGCAGTGCTGATGACAGGAGCTCCTACGAGCAGTACTTC.

The chain uses TRBV12-3 or TRBV12-4 and TRBJ1-6, with D tentatively TRBD1 (5 bases). This CDR3 comprises 13 residues. Trimming cost V 6 bases and J 7 bases, with 10 bases left between them. CDR3 in amino acids: CASRGPYNSPLHF. CDR3 sequence (DNA): TGTGCCAGCAGGGGGCCTTACAATTCACCCCTCCACTTT.

This clonotype was seen a few times. The CDR3 coding sequence is TGCAGCGTCGGACAGGGCCGAAACGAGCAGTACTTC. Translating gives CSVGQGRNEQYF. This chain links TRBV29-1 with TRBJ2-7, with 8 bases fitting TRBD1. CDR3 length equals 12 residues. The J segment lost 5 bases and the V segment lost 6 bases, leaving 6 bases of the junction unmatched. Germline CDR1 is SQVTM and CDR2 is ANQGSEA.

The V call is TRBV15, the J call TRBJ2-7, with D uncertain. Trimming removed 0 bases from V and 0 bases from J, with 12 bases in between. The CDR3 is 16 amino acids. Germline CDR1 and CDR2: LNHNV and YYDKDF (reference sequence). The CDR3 is CATSRDLEAGSYEQYF. The CDR3 DNA reads as TGTGCCACCAGCAGAGATTTAGAGGCCGGCTCCTACGAGCAGTACTTC.

The chain carries TRBV29-1 and TRBJ2-5, with D perhaps TRBD1 (7 bases). The CDR3 is made up of 14 amino acids. V was clipped by 5 bases and J by 1 base, with 14 bases between them. Germline V lookup: CDR1 SQVTM, CDR2 ANQGSEA. CDR3 bases: TGCAGCGTTAATCTCAGGGGGGTCCAAGAGACCCAGTACTTC. It is translated as CSVNLRGVQETQYF.

This clonotype was seen a handful of times. J is TRBJ2-4 and V is TRBV10-3, with a weak D call TRBD1 (6 bases). The length of the CDR3 is 16 residues. Germline loops: CDR1 ENHRY, CDR2 SYGVKD. Trimming stripped 2 bases from V and 1 base from J, with 12 bases between. CDR3 in amino acids: CAISEQQGAAKNIQYF. The CDR3 DNA is TGTGCCATCAGTGAGCAACAGGGTGCGGCCAAAAACATTCAGTACTTC.

The chain uses TRBV10-3 and TRBJ2-5; unclear D gene. The germline CDR1 and CDR2 sequences are ENHRY and SYGVKD. The V and J ends lost 2 bases and 5 bases respectively, with 9 bases between them. The length of the CDR3 is 13 residues. The CDR3 nucleotides are TGTGCCATCAGTGAGGGATTGATGGAGACCCAGTACTTC. Protein product: CAISEGLMETQYF.

CDR3 bases: TGTGCCAGCAGGGGTTCCGGCTCAAGAGCCACCGGGGAGCTGTTTTTT. Protein product: CASRGSGSRATGELFF. The rearrangement links TRBV28 to TRBJ2-2; D unclear. CDR1 is MDHEN and CDR2 is SYDVKM in the germline V gene. The CDR3 totals 16 residues. The ends were cut back, 6 bases at V and 4 bases at J, with 18 bases in the middle.

For the CDR3, the DNA is TGTGCCAGCAGCTGGTCCGAGGGGACCCTTTCCTACGAGCAGTACTTC. As protein: CASSWSEGTLSYEQYF. V gene TRBV7-9 combines with J gene TRBJ2-7; D possibly uses TRBD1 or TRBD2 (5 bases each). From germline, CDR1 is SEHNR and CDR2 FQNEAQ (reference sequence). Trimming cost V 4 bases and J 1 base, with 17 bases left between them. The CDR3 spans 16 residues.

The DNA for the CDR3 is TGTGCCAGCAGTGAACAGGCTCCGATTTCACCCCTCCACTTT. This encodes CASSEQAPISPLHF. The gene calls are TRBV2 and TRBJ1-6; no firm D call. This CDR3 spans 14 amino acids. Germline-derived CDR1 and CDR2 are SNHLY and FYNNEI. V lost 2 bases and J lost 9, with 11 bases in between.

In its sample, this clonotype was seen a few times. The rearrangement links TRBV6-1 to TRBJ1-2, with 7 bases identical to TRBD1. After removal of 4 bases from V and 6 bases from J, the junction contained 8 bases not matched to a gene. Looked up from germline, CDR1 is MNHNS and CDR2 is SASEGT. This CDR3 is built from 14 residues. The CDR3 DNA sequence: TGTGCCAGCAGTGTGACAGGGTTTAGCAATGGCTACACCTTC. This gives the protein CASSVTGFSNGYTF.